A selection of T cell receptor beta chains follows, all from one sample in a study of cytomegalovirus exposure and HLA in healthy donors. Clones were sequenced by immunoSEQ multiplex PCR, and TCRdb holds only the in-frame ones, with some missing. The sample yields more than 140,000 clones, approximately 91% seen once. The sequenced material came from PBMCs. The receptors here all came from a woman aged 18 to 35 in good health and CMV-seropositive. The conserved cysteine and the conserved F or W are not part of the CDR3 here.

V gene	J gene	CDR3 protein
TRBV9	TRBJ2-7	ASSAGTGLSYEQY
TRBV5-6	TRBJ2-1	ASSPTGQGYNEQF
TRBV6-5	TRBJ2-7	ASRSPSGRAYEQY
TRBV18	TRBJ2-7	ASSPPGQGYEQY
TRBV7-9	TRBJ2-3	ASSLTTSTDTQY
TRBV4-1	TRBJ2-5	ASRRTTGFSTQY
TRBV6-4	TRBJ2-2	ASSDPYGGGELF
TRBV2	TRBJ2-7	ASSELASSYEQY
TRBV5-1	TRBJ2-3	ASSPSGSGPVTGTQY
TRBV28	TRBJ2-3	ASRYRDTQY
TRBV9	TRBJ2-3	ASSLSGTIADTQY
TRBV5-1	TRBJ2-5	ASSLRTKWGLQETQY
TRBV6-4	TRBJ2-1	ASSDSGGDYNEQF
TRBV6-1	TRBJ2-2	ASKGQINTGELF
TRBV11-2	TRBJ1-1	ASSPLGQGVNTEAF
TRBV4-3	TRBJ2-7	ASSQDPGGTYEQY
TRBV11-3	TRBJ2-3	ASSLRLAGAGDTQY
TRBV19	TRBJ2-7	ASSYGTSGEQY
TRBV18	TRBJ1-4	ASSPKGGLNEKLF
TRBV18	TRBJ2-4	ASSLAGGPKNIQY
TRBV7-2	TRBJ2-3	ASSLGGQVYTDTQY
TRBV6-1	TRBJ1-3	ASSEAAGVRGNTIY
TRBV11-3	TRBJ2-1	ASSNQGYNEQF